This T cell receptor (beta chain) is drawn from a study of T cell changes during pregnancy in multiple sclerosis. Data came from immunoSEQ multiplex PCR; TCRdb stores just in-frame clones and leaves some out. This sample has about 39,000 clones, with about nine tenths found just once. Trimming left V 5 bases short and J 3 bases short, with 14 bases between. The CDR3 extends over 14 amino acids. Germline-derived CDR1 and CDR2 are SGHRS and YFSETQ. This material consisted of CD4+ T cells from peripheral blood mononuclear cells, taken in the first trimester of pregnancy. This clonotype was sampled from a female donor in good health, enrolled as a control in a pregnancy study. The chain has TRBV5-1 and TRBJ2-5, with TRBD2 as a possible D gene (6 bases). CDR3 region: CASSYPGGEETQYF. In DNA form, the CDR3 reads TGCGCCAGCAGTTATCCCGGCGGGGAAGAGACCCAGTACTTC.